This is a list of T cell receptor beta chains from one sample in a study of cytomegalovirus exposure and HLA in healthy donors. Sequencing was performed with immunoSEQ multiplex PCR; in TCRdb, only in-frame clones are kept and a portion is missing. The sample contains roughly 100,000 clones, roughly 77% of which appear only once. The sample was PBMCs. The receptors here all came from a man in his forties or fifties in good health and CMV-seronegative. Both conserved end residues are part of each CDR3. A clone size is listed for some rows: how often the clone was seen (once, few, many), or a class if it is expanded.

CASSPGFNTEAFF TRBV2 - TRBJ1-1
CASSQLASVYNEQFF TRBV5-4 - TRBJ2-1
CAISGAGEGQPQHF TRBV10-3 once TRBJ1-5
CASSQVGGGADEQFF TRBV4-2 - TRBJ2-1
CASTTSGGQETQYF TRBV5-4 - TRBJ2-5
CAISETKDRVFF TRBV10-3 - TRBJ1-4
CASSHEGLSNQPQHF TRBV5-8 - TRBJ1-5
CASSLDPPGYEQYF TRBV2 - TRBJ2-7
CASRSDRGSYEQYF TRBV5-4 - TRBJ2-7
CASSIRGGNTEAFF TRBV7-6 - TRBJ1-1
CSGQGQGNNNEQFF TRBV29-1 few TRBJ2-1
CASSSQGAVTGELFF TRBV6-1 - TRBJ2-2
CASRARQGDNSPLHF TRBV25-1 - TRBJ1-6
CAISGQARSSYEQYF TRBV10-3 - TRBJ2-7
CASSPRIEPGQTVYGYTF TRBV13 few TRBJ1-2
CASSAQTGGGGELFF TRBV6-1 - TRBJ2-2
CASSLAEAQPNTGELFF TRBV7-9 once TRBJ2-2
CASSEYFPGQPNYGYTF TRBV6-1 - TRBJ1-2
CASSAPPGVNEQFF TRBV2 - TRBJ2-1
CATSVHTGYEQYF TRBV15 - TRBJ2-7
CASSLGAQINEKLFF TRBV7-9 - TRBJ1-4
CASSLWGQGIGYGYTF TRBV5-6 once TRBJ1-2
CASSEPGTGLRETQYF TRBV10-2 - TRBJ2-5
CATSRSGTGFSKLFF TRBV15 - TRBJ1-4
CASSLEQGANYGYTF TRBV5-1 - TRBJ1-2
CASSERGEQYF TRBV9 - TRBJ2-7
CASSSRGSNEKLFF TRBV18 few TRBJ1-4
CASSDRVDYGYTF TRBV6-6 once TRBJ1-2
CASVETGLSGETQYF TRBV2 - TRBJ2-5
CASSQSSAGGPTSGANVLTF TRBV23-1 few TRBJ2-6
CASQDKNRTKNIQYF TRBV6-1 - TRBJ2-4
CASSSQFLHGYTF TRBV19 - TRBJ1-2
CASSLGADRSNEKLFF TRBV5-4 - TRBJ1-4
CASSQTGDYGYTF TRBV5-1 - TRBJ1-2
CASSIDTRGHNSPLHF TRBV19 once TRBJ1-6
CASSLQRTNTGELFF TRBV5-1 - TRBJ2-2
CASSVEEGQVYEQYF TRBV9 once -
CASSSSNDSPQWTQYF TRBV7-2 few TRBJ2-5
CASTSGYSGNTIYF TRBV2 - TRBJ1-3
CASSDSSGGSPLHF TRBV6-4 - TRBJ1-6
CASPTLPEAVVTDTQYF TRBV7-3 - TRBJ2-3
CATSRVGRDYEQYF TRBV15 few -
CASNPGQGARTDTQYF TRBV5-1 - TRBJ2-3
CASSLVSGNGYTF TRBV7-2 - TRBJ1-2
CAAREGPNYGYTF TRBV6-5 - TRBJ1-2
CASSPGRSSYNEQFF TRBV2 - TRBJ2-1
CASSWGVAGGLPIEQFF TRBV7-9 - TRBJ2-1
CASIKRGAIGNEQFF TRBV6-5 - TRBJ2-1
CASSHGTGGNTEAFF TRBV18 - TRBJ1-1